The TCR beta chain under discussion was sequenced for a study of T cells in Graves' hyperthyroidism and ophthalmopathy. RNA transcripts were the template for amplifying TCR beta CDR3 regions. The study used the HTBI primer set for a first-round RT-PCR of the TCR CDR3. TCRdb re-analysed the multiplex PCR reads in MiXCR, keeping a single row per CDR3 protein. Of about 340,000 distinct CDR3 sequences in the sample, 21% were seen once. Each diagnosis drew on symptoms, thyroxine, TRAb, thyroid ultrasound and orbital computed tomography findings. V trimming: 7 bases; J trimming: 0 bases; junction bases outside the gene matches: 4. Germline assignment: CDR1 SGHRS and CDR2 YFSETQ. This CDR3 has 13 residues. This clonotype was counted at least ten times.

The J gene is TRBJ2-7, the V gene TRBV5-1; 7 bases match TRBD2. Material: blood. The clonotype comes from a woman aged 45-65 years with Graves' hyperthyroidism. CDR3 loop: CASRGVGSYEQYF. The DNA for the CDR3 is TGCGCCAGCCGGGGGGTTGGCTCCTACGAGCAGTACTTC.